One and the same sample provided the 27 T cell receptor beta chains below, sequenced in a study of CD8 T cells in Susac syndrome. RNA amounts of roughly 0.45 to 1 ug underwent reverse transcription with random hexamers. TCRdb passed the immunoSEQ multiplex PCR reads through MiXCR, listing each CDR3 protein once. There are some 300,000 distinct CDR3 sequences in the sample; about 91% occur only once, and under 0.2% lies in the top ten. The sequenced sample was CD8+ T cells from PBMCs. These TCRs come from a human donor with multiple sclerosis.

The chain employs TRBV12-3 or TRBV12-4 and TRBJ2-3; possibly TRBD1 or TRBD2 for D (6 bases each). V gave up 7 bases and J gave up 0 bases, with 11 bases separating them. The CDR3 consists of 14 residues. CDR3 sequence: CASTLGGSTDTQYF. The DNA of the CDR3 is TGTGCCAGCACTCTAGGGGGGAGCACAGATACGCAGTATTTT.

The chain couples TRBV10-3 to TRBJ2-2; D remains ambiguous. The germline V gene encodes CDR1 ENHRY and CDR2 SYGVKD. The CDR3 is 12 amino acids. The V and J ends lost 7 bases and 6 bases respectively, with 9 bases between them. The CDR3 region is CAIIGVAGELFF. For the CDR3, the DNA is TGTGCCATCATAGGAGTTGCCGGGGAGCTGTTTTTT.

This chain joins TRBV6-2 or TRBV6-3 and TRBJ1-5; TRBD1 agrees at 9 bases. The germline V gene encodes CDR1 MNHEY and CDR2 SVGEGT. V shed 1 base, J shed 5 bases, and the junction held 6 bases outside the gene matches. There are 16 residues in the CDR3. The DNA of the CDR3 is TGTGCCAGCAGTTACTTGGGGACAGGGTCGGATCAGCCCCAGCATTTT. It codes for CASSYLGTGSDQPQHF.

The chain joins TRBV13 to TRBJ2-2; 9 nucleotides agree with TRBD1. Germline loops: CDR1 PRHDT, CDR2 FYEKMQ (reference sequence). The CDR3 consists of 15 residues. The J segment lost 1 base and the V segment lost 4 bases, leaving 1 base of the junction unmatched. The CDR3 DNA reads TGTGCCAGCAGCTGGACAGGGGAGAACACCGGGGAGCTGTTTTTT. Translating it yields CASSWTGENTGELFF. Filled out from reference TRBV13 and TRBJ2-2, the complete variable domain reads AAGVIQSPRHLIKEKRETATLKCYPIPRHDTVYWYQQGPGQDPQFLISFYEKMQSDKGSIPDRFSAQQFSDYHSELNMSSLELGDSALYFCASSWTGENTGELFFGEGSRLTVL.

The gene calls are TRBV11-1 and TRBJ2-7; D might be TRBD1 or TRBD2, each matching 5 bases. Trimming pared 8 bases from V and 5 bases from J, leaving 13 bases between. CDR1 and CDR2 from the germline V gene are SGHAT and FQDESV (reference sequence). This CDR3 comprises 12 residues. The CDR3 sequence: CASATGLNEQYF. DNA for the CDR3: TGTGCCAGCGCGACGGGGCTCAACGAGCAGTACTTC.

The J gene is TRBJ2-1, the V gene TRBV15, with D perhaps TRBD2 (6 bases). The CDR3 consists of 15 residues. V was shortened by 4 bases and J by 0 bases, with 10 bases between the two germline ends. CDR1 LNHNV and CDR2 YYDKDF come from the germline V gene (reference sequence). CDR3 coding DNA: TGTGCCACCAGCATAGCGGCCAGCTCCTACAATGAGCAGTTCTTC. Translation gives CATSIAASSYNEQFF.

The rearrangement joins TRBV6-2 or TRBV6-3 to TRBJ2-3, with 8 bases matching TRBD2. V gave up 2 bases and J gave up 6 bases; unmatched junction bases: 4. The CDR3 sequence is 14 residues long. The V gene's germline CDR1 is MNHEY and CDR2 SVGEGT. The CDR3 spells CASSYGPGGDTQYF. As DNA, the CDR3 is TGTGCCAGCAGTTACGGGCCGGGAGGGGATACGCAGTATTTT.

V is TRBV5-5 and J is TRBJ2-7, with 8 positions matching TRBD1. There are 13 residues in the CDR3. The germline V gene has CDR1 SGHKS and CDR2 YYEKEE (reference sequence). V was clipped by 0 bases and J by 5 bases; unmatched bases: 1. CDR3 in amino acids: CASSLARGHEQYF. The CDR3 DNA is TGTGCCAGCAGCTTGGCCAGGGGGCACGAGCAGTACTTC.

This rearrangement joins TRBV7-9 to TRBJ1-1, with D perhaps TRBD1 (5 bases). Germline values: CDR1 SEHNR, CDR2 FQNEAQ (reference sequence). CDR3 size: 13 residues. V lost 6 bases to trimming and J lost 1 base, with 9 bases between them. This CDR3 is CASRPQGNTEAFF. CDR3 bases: TGTGCCAGCAGGCCTCAGGGGAACACTGAAGCTTTCTTT.

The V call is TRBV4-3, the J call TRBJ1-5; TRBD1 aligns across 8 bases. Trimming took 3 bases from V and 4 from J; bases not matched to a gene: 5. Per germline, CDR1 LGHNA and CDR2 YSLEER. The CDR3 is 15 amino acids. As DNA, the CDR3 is TGCGCCAGCAGCCAGGGGTGGACAGGGAATCAGCCCCAGCATTTT. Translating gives CASSQGWTGNQPQHF.

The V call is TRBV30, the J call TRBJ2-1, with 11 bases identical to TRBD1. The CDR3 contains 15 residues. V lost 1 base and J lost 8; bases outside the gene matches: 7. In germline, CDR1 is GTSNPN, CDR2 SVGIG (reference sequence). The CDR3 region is CAWSALGQGVDEQFF. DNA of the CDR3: TGTGCCTGGAGTGCCTTGGGACAGGGGGTGGATGAGCAGTTCTTC.

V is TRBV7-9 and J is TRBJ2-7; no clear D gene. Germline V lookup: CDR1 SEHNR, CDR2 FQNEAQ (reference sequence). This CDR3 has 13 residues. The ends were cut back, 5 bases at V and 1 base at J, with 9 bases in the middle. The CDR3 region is CASSLYQSYEQYF. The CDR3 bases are TGTGCCAGCAGCCTTTACCAGTCCTACGAGCAGTACTTC.

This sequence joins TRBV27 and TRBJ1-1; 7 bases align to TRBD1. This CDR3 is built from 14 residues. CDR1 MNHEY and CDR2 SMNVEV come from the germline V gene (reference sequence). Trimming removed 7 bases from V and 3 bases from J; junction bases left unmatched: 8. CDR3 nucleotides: TGTGCCAGCATATCCCTCCAGGGGGACACTGAAGCTTTCTTT. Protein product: CASISLQGDTEAFF.

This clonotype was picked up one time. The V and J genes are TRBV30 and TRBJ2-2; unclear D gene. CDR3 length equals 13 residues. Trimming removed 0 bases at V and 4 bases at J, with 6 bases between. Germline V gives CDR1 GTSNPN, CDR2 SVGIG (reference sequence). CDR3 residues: CAWSVQGTGELFF. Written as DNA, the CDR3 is TGTGCCTGGAGTGTACAAGGCACCGGGGAGCTGTTTTTT.

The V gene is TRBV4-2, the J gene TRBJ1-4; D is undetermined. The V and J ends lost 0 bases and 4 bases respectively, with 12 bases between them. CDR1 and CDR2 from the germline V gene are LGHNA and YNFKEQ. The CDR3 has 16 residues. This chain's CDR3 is CASSQEGLSDNEKLFF. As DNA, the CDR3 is TGTGCCAGCAGCCAAGAAGGCCTGAGTGATAATGAAAAACTGTTTTTT.

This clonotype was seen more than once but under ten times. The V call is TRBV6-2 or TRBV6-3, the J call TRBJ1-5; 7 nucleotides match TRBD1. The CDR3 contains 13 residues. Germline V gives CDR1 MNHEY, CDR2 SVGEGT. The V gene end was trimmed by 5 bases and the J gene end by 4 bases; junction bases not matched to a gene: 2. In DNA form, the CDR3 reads TGTGCCAGCAGTCAGGACAGGAATCAGCCCCAGCATTTT. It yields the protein CASSQDRNQPQHF.

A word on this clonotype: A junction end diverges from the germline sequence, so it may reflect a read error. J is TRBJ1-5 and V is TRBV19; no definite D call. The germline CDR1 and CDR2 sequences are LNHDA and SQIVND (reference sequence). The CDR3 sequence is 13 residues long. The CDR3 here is CASSIVSYQPQHF. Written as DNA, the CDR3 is TGTGCCAGTAGTATCGTTAGCTATCAGCCCCAGCATTTT.

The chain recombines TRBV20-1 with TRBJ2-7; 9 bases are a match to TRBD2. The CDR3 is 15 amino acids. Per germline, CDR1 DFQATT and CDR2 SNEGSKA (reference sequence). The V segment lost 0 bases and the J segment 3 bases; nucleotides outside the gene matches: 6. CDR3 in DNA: TGCAGTGCTAGAGATAAGGCTAGCGGGAACTACGAGCAGTACTTC. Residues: CSARDKASGNYEQYF.

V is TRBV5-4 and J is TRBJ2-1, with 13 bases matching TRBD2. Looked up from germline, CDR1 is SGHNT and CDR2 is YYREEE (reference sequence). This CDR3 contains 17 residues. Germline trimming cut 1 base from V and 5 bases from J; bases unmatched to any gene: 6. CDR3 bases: TGTGCCAGCAGCTTGTTGGGGACTAGCGGGAAGAACAATGAGCAGTTCTTC. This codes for CASSLLGTSGKNNEQFF.

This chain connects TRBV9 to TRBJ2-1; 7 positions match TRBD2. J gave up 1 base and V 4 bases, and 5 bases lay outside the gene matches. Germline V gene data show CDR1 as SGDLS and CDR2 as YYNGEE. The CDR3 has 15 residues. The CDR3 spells CASSHNSGSYNEQFF. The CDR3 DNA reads TGTGCCAGCAGCCACAATAGCGGGTCCTACAATGAGCAGTTCTTC.

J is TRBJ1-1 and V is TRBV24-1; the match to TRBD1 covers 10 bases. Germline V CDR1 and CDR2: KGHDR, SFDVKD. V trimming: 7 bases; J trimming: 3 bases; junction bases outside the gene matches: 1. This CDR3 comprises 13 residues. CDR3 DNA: TGTGCCACCAGGGGACAGGGGTACACTGAAGCTTTCTTT. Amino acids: CATRGQGYTEAFF.

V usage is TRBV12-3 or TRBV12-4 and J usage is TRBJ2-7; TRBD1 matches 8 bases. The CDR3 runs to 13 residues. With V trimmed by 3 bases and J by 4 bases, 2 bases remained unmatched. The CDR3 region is CASSLTGDYEQYF. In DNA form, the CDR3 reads TGTGCCAGCAGTTTGACAGGGGATTACGAGCAGTACTTC.

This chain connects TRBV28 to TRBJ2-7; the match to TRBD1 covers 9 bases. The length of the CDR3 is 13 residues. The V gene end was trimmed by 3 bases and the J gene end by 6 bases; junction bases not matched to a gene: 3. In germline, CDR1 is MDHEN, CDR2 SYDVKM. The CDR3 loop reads CASSFGTGSEQYF. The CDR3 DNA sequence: TGTGCCAGCAGTTTCGGGACAGGGTCCGAGCAGTACTTC. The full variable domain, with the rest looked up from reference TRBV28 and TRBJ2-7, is DVKVTQSSRYLVKRTGEKVFLECVQDMDHENMFWYRQDPGLGLRLIYFSYDVKMKEKGDIPEGYSVSREKKERFSLILESASTNQTSMYLCASSFGTGSEQYFGPGTRLTVT.

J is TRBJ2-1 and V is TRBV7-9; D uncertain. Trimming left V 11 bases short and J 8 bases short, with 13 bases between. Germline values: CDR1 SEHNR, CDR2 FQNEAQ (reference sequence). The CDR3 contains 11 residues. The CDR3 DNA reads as TGTGCCGCATCAGGAAATTATGAGCAGTTCTTC. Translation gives CAASGNYEQFF.

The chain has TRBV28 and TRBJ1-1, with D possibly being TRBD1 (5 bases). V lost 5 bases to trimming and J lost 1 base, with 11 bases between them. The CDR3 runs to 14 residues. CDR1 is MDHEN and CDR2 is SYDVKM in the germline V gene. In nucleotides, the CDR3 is TGTGCCAGCAGTACACAGGCTACGAACACTGAAGCTTTCTTT. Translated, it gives CASSTQATNTEAFF.

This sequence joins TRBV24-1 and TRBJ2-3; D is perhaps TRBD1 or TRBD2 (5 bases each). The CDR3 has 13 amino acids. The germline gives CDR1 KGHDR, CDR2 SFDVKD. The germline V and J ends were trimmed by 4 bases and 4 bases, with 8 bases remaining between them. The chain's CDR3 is CATSDWDPDTQYF. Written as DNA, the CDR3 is TGTGCCACCAGTGACTGGGACCCAGATACGCAGTATTTT.

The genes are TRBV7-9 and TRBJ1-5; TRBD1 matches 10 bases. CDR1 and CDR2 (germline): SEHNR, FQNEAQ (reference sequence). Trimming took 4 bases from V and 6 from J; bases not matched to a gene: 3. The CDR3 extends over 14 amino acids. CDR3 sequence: CASSSGQGIQPQHF. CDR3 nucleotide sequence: TGTGCCAGCAGCTCGGGACAGGGGATTCAGCCCCAGCATTTT.